This is a list of T cell receptor beta chains from one sample in a study of T cell responses to AZD1222 COVID-19 vaccine. Produced via immunoSEQ multiplex PCR; TCRdb's table is partial and in-frame only. In the table there are around 160,000 clones, around 95% of which are singletons. Here the sequenced sample was peripheral blood, taken on day 0 of AZD1222 vaccination. The receptors derive from an adult in good health. The CDR3 runs from the conserved cysteine through the conserved F or W. The order of the fields is V gene, D gene, J gene, clone size, CDR3 protein, CDR3 DNA. A D gene is named only where the DNA matches it firmly. Rows may omit the clone size; those that give it use once, few, many or a size class.

V: TRBV5-1
D: -
J: TRBJ1-1
size: -
CDR3: CASSLDPGGNTEAFF
DNA: TGCGCCAGCAGCTTGGATCCGGGAGGGAACACTGAAGCTTTCTTT

V: TRBV4-2
D: -
J: TRBJ1-3
size: few
CDR3: CASSQEAGAGNTIYF
DNA: TGTGCCAGCAGCCAAGAGGCGGGAGCTGGAAACACCATATATTTT

V: TRBV28
D: -
J: TRBJ2-7
size: -
CDR3: CASEGGVTEAYEQYF
DNA: TGTGCCAGCGAAGGGGGGGTTACAGAGGCCTACGAGCAGTACTTC

V: TRBV2
D: TRBD1
J: TRBJ1-4
size: once
CDR3: CASTTDRSNEKLFF
DNA: TGTGCCAGCACAACGGACAGGTCTAATGAAAAACTGTTTTTT

V: TRBV6-5
D: -
J: TRBJ2-3
size: -
CDR3: CASSSTDTQYF
DNA: TGTGCCAGCTCCAGCACAGATACGCAGTATTTT

V: TRBV7-8
D: -
J: TRBJ1-1
size: -
CDR3: CASSLHPTDGTEAFF
DNA: TGTGCCAGCAGCTTACATCCGACAGATGGCACTGAAGCTTTCTTT

V: TRBV10-1
D: TRBD2
J: TRBJ2-1
size: once
CDR3: CASSESLRSGSDEQFF
DNA: TGCGCCAGCAGTGAGTCGTTAAGAAGCGGGAGTGATGAGCAGTTCTTC

V: TRBV7-6
D: -
J: TRBJ2-7
size: -
CDR3: CASSLGGESGEQYF
DNA: TGTGCCAGCAGCTTAGGCGGGGAATCTGGCGAGCAGTACTTC

V: TRBV18
D: -
J: TRBJ2-1
size: -
CDR3: CASSPPRGGANEQFF
DNA: TGTGCCAGCTCCCCGCCCCGAGGTGGCGCCAATGAGCAGTTCTTC

V: TRBV13
D: -
J: TRBJ2-7
size: once
CDR3: CASRKNGGGEQYF
DNA: TGTGCCAGCAGAAAGAATGGGGGTGGTGAGCAGTACTTC

V: TRBV10-3
D: TRBD1
J: TRBJ1-2
size: -
CDR3: CAISEVGTAYGYTF
DNA: TGTGCCATCAGTGAGGTGGGGACAGCCTATGGCTACACCTTC

V: TRBV10-1
D: TRBD1
J: TRBJ1-1
size: -
CDR3: CASSESLDRVNTEAFF
DNA: TGCGCCAGCAGTGAGTCCCTCGACAGGGTGAACACTGAAGCTTTCTTT

V: TRBV7-9
D: TRBD2
J: TRBJ2-4
size: -
CDR3: CASSMTSGRGNIQYF
DNA: TGTGCCAGCAGCATGACTAGCGGGAGGGGGAACATTCAGTACTTC

V: TRBV9
D: TRBD2
J: TRBJ2-5
size: -
CDR3: CASSVAGGQAGGPGETQYF
DNA: TGTGCCAGCAGCGTAGCCGGGGGTCAAGCGGGAGGTCCAGGGGAGACCCAGTACTTC

V: TRBV12-3/TRBV12-4
D: -
J: TRBJ1-3
size: -
CDR3: CASSPEGNTIYF
DNA: TGTGCCAGCAGCCCTGAAGGAAACACCATATATTTT

V: TRBV28
D: -
J: TRBJ2-7
size: -
CDR3: CASSSPRRPEGEQYF
DNA: TGTGCCAGCAGTAGCCCTAGGAGGCCCGAAGGCGAGCAGTACTTC

V: TRBV28
D: TRBD2
J: TRBJ2-7
size: -
CDR3: CASSLNARLARSYEQYF
DNA: TGTGCCAGCAGTTTAAATGCGAGACTAGCGCGTTCCTACGAGCAGTACTTC

V: TRBV30
D: -
J: TRBJ2-7
size: few
CDR3: CAWGIYEQYF
DNA: TGTGCCTGGGGTATCTACGAGCAGTACTTC

V: TRBV9
D: -
J: TRBJ2-3
size: -
CDR3: CASSVGGVGDTQYF
DNA: TGTGCCAGCAGCGTAGGTGGAGTAGGGGATACGCAGTATTTT

V: TRBV11-2
D: -
J: TRBJ2-5
size: -
CDR3: CASSLDPAVTQYF
DNA: TGTGCCAGCAGCTTGGACCCGGCGGTGACCCAGTACTTC

V: TRBV27
D: -
J: TRBJ1-6
size: -
CDR3: CASSSLGGYNSPLHF
DNA: TGTGCCAGCAGTTCCTTGGGCGGGTATAATTCACCCCTCCACTTT

V: TRBV15
D: -
J: TRBJ1-1
size: -
CDR3: CATSRDTDFTEAFF
DNA: TGTGCCACCAGCAGAGATACGGATTTCACTGAAGCTTTCTTT

V: TRBV5-6
D: TRBD1
J: TRBJ1-6
size: -
CDR3: CASSLRQGYNSPLHF
DNA: TGTGCCAGCAGCTTAAGACAGGGATATAATTCACCCCTCCACTTT

V: TRBV18
D: -
J: TRBJ1-1
size: -
CDR3: CASSPVGLGTEAFF
DNA: TGTGCCAGCTCCCCTGTAGGGTTGGGAACTGAAGCTTTCTTT

V: TRBV5-4
D: TRBD2
J: TRBJ2-5
size: -
CDR3: CASSDGLEETQYF
DNA: TGTGCCAGCAGCGACGGACTAGAGGAGACCCAGTACTTC

V: TRBV29-1
D: -
J: TRBJ1-2
size: -
CDR3: CSVDSPHLYGYTF
DNA: TGCAGCGTTGATTCTCCGCACCTCTATGGCTACACCTTC

V: TRBV19
D: TRBD1
J: TRBJ2-2
size: -
CDR3: CASSRDRVTGELFF
DNA: TGTGCCAGTAGCCGGGACAGGGTGACCGGGGAGCTGTTTTTT

V: TRBV7-9
D: -
J: TRBJ1-5
size: once
CDR3: CASSPVGDSNQPQHF
DNA: TGTGCCAGCAGCCCGGTGGGGGACAGCAATCAGCCCCAGCATTTT

V: TRBV7-8
D: -
J: TRBJ1-2
size: -
CDR3: CASSLDGSSDYGYTF
DNA: TGTGCCAGCAGCTTAGATGGGTCCTCGGACTATGGCTACACCTTC

V: TRBV3-1/TRBV3-2
D: TRBD2
J: TRBJ2-7
size: -
CDR3: CASSQGQPGGQYF
DNA: TGTGCCAGCAGCCAAGGACAGCCGGGAGGGCAGTACTTC

V: TRBV12-3/TRBV12-4
D: -
J: TRBJ2-7
size: -
CDR3: CASSLMGPEQYF
DNA: TGTGCCAGCAGTTTAATGGGGCCCGAGCAGTACTTC

V: TRBV6-5
D: TRBD1
J: TRBJ2-7
size: once
CDR3: CASKRGQGAYEQYF
DNA: TGTGCCAGCAAGCGGGGACAGGGGGCCTACGAGCAGTACTTC

V: TRBV28
D: TRBD1
J: TRBJ2-1
size: -
CDR3: CASSRTGDNEQFF
DNA: TGTGCCAGCAGTCGGACAGGGGACAATGAGCAGTTCTTC

V: TRBV6-6
D: -
J: TRBJ1-5
size: -
CDR3: CASGNRVGQPQHF
DNA: TGTGCCAGCGGCAACAGGGTAGGGCAGCCCCAGCATTTT

V: TRBV2
D: -
J: TRBJ1-6
size: -
CDR3: CASLDINSPLHF
DNA: TGTGCCAGCTTGGACATTAATTCACCCCTCCACTTT

V: TRBV7-9
D: TRBD2
J: TRBJ2-7
size: -
CDR3: CASSPGTSGSGSYEQYF
DNA: TGTGCCAGCAGCCCCGGGACTAGCGGGAGCGGATCCTACGAGCAGTACTTC

V: TRBV27
D: TRBD1
J: TRBJ1-1
size: -
CDR3: CASSLSFPKGAGGTEAFF
DNA: TGTGCCAGCAGTTTATCGTTCCCAAAGGGGGCAGGGGGAACTGAAGCTTTCTTT

V: TRBV14
D: -
J: TRBJ2-7
size: -
CDR3: CASSLKSGLYEQYF
DNA: TGTGCCAGCAGCCTCAAATCCGGGCTCTACGAGCAGTACTTC

V: TRBV7-8
D: TRBD1
J: TRBJ1-4
size: -
CDR3: CASSRYSWGDRESWEKLFF
DNA: TGTGCCAGCAGCCGATACTCGTGGGGGGACAGGGAGTCTTGGGAAAAACTGTTTTTT

V: TRBV4-1
D: TRBD2
J: TRBJ2-1
size: -
CDR3: CASSHPPGLAAMYNEQFF
DNA: TGCGCCAGCAGCCACCCGCCGGGACTAGCGGCTATGTACAATGAGCAGTTCTTC

V: TRBV28
D: -
J: TRBJ2-7
size: -
CDR3: CASSPRVAPSQYF
DNA: TGTGCCAGCAGTCCCCGGGTCGCCCCGTCTCAGTACTTC

V: TRBV7-9
D: -
J: TRBJ2-4
size: -
CDR3: CASSLWSSGGNIQYF
DNA: TGTGCCAGCAGCCTGTGGAGTAGCGGTGGAAACATTCAGTACTTC

V: TRBV28
D: TRBD1
J: TRBJ2-1
size: -
CDR3: CASSSSGQGDNEQFF
DNA: TGTGCCAGCAGCTCCTCGGGACAGGGAGACAATGAGCAGTTCTTC